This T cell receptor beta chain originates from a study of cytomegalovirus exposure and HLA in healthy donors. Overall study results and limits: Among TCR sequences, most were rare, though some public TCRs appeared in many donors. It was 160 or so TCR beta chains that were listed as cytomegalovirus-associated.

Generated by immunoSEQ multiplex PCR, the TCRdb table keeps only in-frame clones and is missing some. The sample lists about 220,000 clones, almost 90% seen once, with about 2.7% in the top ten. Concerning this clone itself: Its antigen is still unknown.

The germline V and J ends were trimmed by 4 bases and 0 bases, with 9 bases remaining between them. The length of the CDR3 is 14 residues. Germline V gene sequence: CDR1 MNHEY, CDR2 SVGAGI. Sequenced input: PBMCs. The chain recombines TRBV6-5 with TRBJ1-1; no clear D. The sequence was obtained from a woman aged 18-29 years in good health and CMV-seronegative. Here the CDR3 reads CASSSLRLNTEAFF. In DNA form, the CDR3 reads TGTGCCAGCAGTTCCCTACGCCTGAACACTGAAGCTTTCTTT.